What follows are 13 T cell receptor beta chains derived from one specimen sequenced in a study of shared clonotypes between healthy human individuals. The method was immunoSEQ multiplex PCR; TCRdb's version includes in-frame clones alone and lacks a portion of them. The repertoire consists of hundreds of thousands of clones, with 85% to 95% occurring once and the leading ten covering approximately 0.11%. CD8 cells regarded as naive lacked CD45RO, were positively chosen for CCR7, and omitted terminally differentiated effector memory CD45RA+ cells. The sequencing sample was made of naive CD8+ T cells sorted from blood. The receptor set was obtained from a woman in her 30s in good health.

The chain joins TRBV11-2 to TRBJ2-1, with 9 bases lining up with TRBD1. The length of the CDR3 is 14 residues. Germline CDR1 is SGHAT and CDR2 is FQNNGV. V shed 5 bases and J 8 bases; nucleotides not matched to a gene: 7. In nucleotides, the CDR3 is TGTGCCAGCAGCCCTAGGGACAGGGCTTATGAGCAGTTCTTC. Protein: CASSPRDRAYEQFF.

For the CDR3, the DNA is TGCAGCGTTGAAGCCGGGACAGCCTACGAGCAGTACTTC. It codes for CSVEAGTAYEQYF. This sequence joins TRBV29-1 and TRBJ2-7, with 7 bases matching TRBD1. The germline CDR1 and CDR2 sequences are SQVTM and ANQGSEA. The CDR3 has 13 amino acids. The trim removed 1 base at V and 2 bases at J, leaving 2 bases unmatched.

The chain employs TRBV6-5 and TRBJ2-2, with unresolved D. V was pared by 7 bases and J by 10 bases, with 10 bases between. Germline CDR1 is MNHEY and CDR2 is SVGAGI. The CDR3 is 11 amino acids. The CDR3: CASTKGVELFF. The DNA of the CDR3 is TGTGCCAGCACCAAGGGCGTGGAGCTGTTTTTT.

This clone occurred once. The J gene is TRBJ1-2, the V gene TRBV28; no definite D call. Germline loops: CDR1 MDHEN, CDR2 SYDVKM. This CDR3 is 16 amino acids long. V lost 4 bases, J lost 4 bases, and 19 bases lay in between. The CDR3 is CASSSTVLLKGYGYTF. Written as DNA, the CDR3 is TGTGCCAGCAGTTCCACTGTCCTACTAAAAGGCTATGGCTACACCTTC.

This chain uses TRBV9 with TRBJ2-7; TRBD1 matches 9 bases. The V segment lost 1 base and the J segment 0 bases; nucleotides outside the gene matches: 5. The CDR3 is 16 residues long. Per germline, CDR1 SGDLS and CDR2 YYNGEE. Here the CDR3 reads CASSVSGQGFSYEQYF. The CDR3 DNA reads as TGTGCCAGCAGCGTATCGGGACAGGGATTCTCCTACGAGCAGTACTTC.

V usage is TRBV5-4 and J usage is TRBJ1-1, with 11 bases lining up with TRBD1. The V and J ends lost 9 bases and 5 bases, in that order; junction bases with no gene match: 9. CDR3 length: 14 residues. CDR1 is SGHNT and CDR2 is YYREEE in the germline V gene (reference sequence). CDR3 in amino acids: CAIEVRDRGTEAFF. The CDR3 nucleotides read TGTGCCATAGAAGTCCGGGACAGGGGGACTGAAGCTTTCTTT.

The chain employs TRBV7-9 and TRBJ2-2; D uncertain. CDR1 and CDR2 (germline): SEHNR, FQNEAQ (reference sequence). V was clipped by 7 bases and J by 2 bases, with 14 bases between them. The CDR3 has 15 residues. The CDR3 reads CASTLYGQNTGELFF. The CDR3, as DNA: TGTGCCAGCACTCTATACGGGCAAAACACCGGGGAGCTGTTTTTT.

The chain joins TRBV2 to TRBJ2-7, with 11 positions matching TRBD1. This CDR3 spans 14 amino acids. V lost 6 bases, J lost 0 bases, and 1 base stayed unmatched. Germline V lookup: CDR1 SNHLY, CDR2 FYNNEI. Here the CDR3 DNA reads TGTGCCAGCAGGGGACAGGGGGTCTCCTACGAGCAGTACTTC. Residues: CASRGQGVSYEQYF.

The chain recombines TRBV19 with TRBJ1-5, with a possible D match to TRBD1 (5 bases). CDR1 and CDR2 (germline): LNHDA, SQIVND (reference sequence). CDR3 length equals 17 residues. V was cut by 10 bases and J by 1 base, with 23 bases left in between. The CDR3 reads CATSRDEPVLSNQPQHF. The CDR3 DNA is TGTGCCACTAGCCGGGACGAACCCGTTTTGAGCAATCAGCCCCAGCATTTT.

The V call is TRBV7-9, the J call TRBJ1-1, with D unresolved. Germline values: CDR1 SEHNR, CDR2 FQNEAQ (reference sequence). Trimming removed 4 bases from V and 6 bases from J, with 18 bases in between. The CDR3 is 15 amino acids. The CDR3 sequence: CASSSWDDLGPEAFF. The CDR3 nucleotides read TGTGCCAGCAGCTCCTGGGATGATTTAGGGCCTGAAGCTTTCTTT.

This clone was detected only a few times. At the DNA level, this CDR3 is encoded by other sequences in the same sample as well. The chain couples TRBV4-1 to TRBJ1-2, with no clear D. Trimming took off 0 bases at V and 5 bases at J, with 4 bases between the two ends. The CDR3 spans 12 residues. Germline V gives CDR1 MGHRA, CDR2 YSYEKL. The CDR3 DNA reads TGCGCCAGCAGCCAAGACACTTATGGCTACACCTTC. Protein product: CASSQDTYGYTF.

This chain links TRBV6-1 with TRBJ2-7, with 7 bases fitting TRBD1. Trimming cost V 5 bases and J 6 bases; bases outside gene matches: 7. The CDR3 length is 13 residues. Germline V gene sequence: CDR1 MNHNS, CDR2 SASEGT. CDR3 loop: CASSSTGAGEQYF. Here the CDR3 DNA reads TGTGCCAGCAGTTCCACAGGGGCTGGCGAGCAGTACTTC.

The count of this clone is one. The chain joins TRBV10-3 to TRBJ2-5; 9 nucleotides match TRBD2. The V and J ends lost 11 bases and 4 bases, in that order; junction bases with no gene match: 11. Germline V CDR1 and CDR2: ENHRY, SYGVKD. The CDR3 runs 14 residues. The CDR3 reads CASGGAGGPETQYF. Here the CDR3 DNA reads TGTGCCTCCGGCGGCGCGGGAGGGCCAGAGACCCAGTACTTC.